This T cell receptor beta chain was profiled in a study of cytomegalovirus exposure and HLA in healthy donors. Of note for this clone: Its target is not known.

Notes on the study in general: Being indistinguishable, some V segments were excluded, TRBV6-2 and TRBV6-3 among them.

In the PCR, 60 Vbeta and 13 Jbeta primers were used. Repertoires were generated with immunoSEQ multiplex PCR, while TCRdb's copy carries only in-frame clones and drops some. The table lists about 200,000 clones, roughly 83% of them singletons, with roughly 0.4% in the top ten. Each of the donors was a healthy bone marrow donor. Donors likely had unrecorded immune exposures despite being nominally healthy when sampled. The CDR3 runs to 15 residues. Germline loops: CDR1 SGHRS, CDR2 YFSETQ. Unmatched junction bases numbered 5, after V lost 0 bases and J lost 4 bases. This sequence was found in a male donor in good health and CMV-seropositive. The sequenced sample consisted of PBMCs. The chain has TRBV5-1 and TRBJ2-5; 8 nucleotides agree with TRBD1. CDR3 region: CASSLDQGARETQYF. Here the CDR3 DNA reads TGCGCCAGCAGCTTGGACCAGGGGGCGAGAGAGACCCAGTACTTC.